The present entry profiles one T cell receptor beta chain with its context. Its antigen remains unknown. ViraFEST expansion of antigen-specific CD4+ T cells with viral peptide pools preceded sequencing. On day 10 of culture, CD4+ T cells were separated out. This individual tested PCR-positive for SARS-CoV-2 infection between March and December 2020. IL-2 medium took the place of half the medium on both days 3 and 7. Clones were read by immunoSEQ multiplex PCR, and TCRdb kept only the in-frame ones, dropping some. The profile shows 45,000 to 70,000 clones, more than 75% of them singletons. These data belong to a study of vaccination effects on CD4 cells after COVID-19. The wider study: Two recovered convalescent patients were sampled 16 days and one week pre-vaccination. The study, taken as a whole, reports: In convalescent patients, vaccine-induced clones largely differed from infection-induced clones.

Germline V gene data show CDR1 as SGHKS and CDR2 as YYEKEE (reference sequence). The CDR3 covers 12 residues. Trimming took off 2 bases at V and 0 bases at J, with 2 bases between the two ends. The chain joins TRBV5-5 to TRBJ1-1; the D is unclear. The clonotype comes from a human donor who had a prior SARS-CoV-2 infection. Material: CD4+ T cells from PBMCs cultured with HIV peptides, obtained before COVID-19 vaccination. Subset meaning: HIV-1 Nef peptide pool negative control/reference culture. As DNA, the CDR3 is TGTGCCAGCAGCTTTCTGAACACTGAAGCTTTCTTT. This translates into CASSFLNTEAFF.